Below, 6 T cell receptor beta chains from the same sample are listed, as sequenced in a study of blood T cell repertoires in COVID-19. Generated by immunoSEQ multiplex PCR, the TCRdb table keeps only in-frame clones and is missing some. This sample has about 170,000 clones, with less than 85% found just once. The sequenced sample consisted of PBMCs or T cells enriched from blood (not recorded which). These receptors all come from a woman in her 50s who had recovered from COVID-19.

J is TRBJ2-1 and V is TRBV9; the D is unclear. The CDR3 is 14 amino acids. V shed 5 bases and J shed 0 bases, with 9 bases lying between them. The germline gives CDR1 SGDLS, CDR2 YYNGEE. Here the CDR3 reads CASSGRSSYNEQFF. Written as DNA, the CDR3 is TGTGCCAGCAGTGGCCGGAGCTCCTACAATGAGCAGTTCTTC.

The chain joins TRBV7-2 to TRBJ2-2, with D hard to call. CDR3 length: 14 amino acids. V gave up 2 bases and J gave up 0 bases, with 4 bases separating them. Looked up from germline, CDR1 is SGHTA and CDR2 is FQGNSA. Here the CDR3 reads CASSLSPNTGELFF. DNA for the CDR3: TGTGCCAGCAGCTTAAGCCCGAACACCGGGGAGCTGTTTTTT.

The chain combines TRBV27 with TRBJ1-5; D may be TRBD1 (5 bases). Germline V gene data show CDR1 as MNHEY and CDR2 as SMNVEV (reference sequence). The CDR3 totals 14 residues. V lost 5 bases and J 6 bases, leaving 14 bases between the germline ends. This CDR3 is CASSPGYVSQPQHF. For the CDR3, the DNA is TGTGCCAGCAGTCCAGGGTATGTAAGTCAGCCCCAGCATTTT.

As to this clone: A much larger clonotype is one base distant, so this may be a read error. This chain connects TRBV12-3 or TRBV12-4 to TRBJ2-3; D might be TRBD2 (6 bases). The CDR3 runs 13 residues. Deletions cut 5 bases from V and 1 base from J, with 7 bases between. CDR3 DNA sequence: TGTGCCAGCAGTGCTAGCGGCACAGATACGCAGTATTTT. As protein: CASSASGTDTQYF.

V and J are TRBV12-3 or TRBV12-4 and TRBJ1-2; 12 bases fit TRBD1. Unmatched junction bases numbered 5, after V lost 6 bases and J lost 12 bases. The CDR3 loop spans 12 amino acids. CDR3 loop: CASSSGTGGHTF. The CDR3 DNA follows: TGTGCCAGCAGCTCCGGGACAGGGGGCCACACCTTC.

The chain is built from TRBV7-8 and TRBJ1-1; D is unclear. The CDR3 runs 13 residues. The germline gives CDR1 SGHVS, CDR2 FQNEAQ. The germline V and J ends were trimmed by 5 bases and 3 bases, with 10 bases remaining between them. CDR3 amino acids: CASSLGEHTEAFF. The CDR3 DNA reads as TGTGCCAGCAGCCTCGGAGAGCACACTGAAGCTTTCTTT.